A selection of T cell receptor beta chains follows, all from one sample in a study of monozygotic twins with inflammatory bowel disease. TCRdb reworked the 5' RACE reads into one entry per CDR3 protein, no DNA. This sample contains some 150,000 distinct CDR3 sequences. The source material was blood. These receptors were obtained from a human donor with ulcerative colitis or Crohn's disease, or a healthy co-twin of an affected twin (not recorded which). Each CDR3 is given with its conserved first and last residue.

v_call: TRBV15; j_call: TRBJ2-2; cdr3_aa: CATSARQGAHTGELFF
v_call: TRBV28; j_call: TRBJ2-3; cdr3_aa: CASSFLDSSTDTQYF
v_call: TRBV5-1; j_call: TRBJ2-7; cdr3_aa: CASSLLTGAPYEQYF
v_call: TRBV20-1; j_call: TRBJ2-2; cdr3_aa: CSARDWRDYTGELFF
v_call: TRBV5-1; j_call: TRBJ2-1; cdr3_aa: CASSAQGSDSEQFF
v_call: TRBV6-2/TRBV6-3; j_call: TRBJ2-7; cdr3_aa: CASSYQRTRGVTYEQYF
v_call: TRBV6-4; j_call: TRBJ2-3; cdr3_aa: CASSEVGFTDTQYF
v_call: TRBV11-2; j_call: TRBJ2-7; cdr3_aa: CASSLGRGTPYEQYF
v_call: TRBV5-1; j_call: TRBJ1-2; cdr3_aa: CASTRGEQDRYGYTF
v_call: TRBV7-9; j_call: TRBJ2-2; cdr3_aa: CASSFQEFGELFF
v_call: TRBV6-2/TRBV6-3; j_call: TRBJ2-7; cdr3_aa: CASSPTSGSSYEQYF
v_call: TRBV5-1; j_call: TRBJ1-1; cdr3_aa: CASSPVQGGTEAFF
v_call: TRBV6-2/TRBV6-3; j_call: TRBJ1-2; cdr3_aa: CASSPRSGVGYTF
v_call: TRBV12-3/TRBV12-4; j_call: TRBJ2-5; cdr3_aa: CASSLAGAPRGGQYF
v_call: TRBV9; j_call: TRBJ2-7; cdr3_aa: CASSPGTGEQYF
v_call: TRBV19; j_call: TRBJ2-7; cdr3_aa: CASSPAGTSYEQYF
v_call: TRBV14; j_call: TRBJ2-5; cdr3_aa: CASSQELVQETQYF
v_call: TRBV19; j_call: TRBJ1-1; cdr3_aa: CASSIGGGPHTEAFF
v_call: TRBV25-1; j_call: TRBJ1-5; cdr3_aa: CASGGRYNQPQHF
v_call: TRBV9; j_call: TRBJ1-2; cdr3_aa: CASSIDPGEAYGYTF
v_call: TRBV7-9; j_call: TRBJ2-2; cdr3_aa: CATGTASANTGELFF
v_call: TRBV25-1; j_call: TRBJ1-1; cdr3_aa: CASSGGVGAVTEAFF
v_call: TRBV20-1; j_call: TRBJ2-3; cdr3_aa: CSALVGDTQYF
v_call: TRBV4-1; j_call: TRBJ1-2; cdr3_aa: CASSQDPALNYGYTF
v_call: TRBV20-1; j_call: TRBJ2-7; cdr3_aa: CSATGTGWFEQYF
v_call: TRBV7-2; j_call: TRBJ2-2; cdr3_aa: CASSWGLAVVGELFF
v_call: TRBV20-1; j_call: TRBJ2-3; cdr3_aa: CSARPATSGGADTQYF
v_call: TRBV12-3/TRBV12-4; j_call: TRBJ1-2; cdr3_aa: CASSDGMGWGYTF
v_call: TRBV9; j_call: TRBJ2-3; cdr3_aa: CASSSSSGGFTDTQYF
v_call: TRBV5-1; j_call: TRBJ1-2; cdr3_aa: CASSQDPVGWSGYTF
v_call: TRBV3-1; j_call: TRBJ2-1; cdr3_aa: CASSQDPTRLGDEQFF
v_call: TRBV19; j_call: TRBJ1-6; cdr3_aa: CASSMIDRENSPLHF
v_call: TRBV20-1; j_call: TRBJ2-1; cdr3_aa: CSARGSGSSYNEQFF
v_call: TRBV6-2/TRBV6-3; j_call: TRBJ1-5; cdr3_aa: CASSYPSPYSNQPQHF
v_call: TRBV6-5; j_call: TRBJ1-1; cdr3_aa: CASSYSTRSTEAFF
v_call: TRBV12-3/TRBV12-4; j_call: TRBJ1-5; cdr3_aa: CASSPPRRGNQPQHF
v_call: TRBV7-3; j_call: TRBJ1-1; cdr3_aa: CASSRDSTEGNTEAFF
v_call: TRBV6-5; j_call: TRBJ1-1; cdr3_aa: CASSYSWGGSEAFF
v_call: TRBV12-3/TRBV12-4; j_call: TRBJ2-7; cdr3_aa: CASSFGGRTNEQYF
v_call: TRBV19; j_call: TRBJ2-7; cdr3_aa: CASSIRDTFSYEQYF
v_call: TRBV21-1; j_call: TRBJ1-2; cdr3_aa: CASSIGHVTPYGYTF
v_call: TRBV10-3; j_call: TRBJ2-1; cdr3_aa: CAIGGLARINEQFF
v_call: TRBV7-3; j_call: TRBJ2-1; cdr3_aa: CASSLRGVDNEQFF
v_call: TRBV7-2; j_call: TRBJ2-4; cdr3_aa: CASSLSGTEYIQYF
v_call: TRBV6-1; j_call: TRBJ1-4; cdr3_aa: CASSEDGGEGEKLFF
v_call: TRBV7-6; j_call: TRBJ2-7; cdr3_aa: CVSSLGPGGSYEQYF
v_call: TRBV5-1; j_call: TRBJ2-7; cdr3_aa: CASGLGGEDQGQYF
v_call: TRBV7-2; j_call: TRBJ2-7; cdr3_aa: CASSLGLQGYEQYF
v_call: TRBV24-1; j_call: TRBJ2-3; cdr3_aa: CATGVRHTQYF
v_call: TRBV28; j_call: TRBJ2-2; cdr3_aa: CASSLFQPLISGELFF
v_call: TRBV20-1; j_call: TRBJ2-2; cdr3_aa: CSARPRTGSNTGELFF
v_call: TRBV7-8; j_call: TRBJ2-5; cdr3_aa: CASSLTRGDQETQYF
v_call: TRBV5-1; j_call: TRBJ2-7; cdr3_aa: CASSYRPRGGYEQYF
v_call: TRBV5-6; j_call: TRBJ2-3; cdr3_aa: CASSLDLTDTQYF
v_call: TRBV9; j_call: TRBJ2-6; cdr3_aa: CASSVVGVAGANVLTF
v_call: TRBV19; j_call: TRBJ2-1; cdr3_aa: CASSISSGRHNEQFF
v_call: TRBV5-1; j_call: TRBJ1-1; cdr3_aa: CASSLDAGTGGRSEAFF
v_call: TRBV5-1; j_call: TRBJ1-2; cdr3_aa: CASSFRGPHYGYTF